Below are 20 T cell receptor beta chains sequenced from a single sample in a study of T cell responses to AZD1222 COVID-19 vaccine. Only in-frame clones appear in the TCRdb table, and some are missing; sequencing was by immunoSEQ multiplex PCR. The sample shows approximately 100,000 clones, 80% to 90% of them seen only once. Source: peripheral blood, taken on day 0 of AZD1222 vaccination. The receptors stem from an adult in good health.

The genes are TRBV3-1 (or the pseudogene TRBV3-2) and TRBJ2-1; 9 positions match TRBD2. This CDR3 has 18 residues. V trimming: 0 bases; J trimming: 8 bases; junction bases outside the gene matches: 14. The germline CDR1 and CDR2 sequences are LGHDT and YNNKEL (reference sequence). The CDR3: CASSQELLGLAGNHEQFF. CDR3 sequence (DNA): TGTGCCAGCAGCCAAGAGCTTTTGGGGCTAGCGGGAAACCATGAGCAGTTCTTC.

This clone was detected only once. The chain is built from TRBV9 and TRBJ1-3; D gene unclear. V gave up 6 bases and J gave up 3 bases, with 10 bases separating them. Per germline, CDR1 SGDLS and CDR2 YYNGEE. This CDR3 contains 13 residues. The CDR3 is CASNPVSGNTIYF. The CDR3 DNA reads as TGTGCCAGCAACCCCGTGAGTGGAAACACCATATATTTT.

The table lists this clone with a count of one. V gene TRBV5-1 combines with J gene TRBJ2-5; TRBD2 matches 9 bases. Germline V gene data show CDR1 as SGHRS and CDR2 as YFSETQ. The CDR3 contains 14 residues. The ends lost 3 bases at V and 7 bases at J; junction bases unmatched: 7. This chain's CDR3 is CASSSSASGTTQYF. CDR3 DNA sequence: TGCGCCAGCAGCTCCTCGGCTAGCGGGACGACCCAGTACTTC. The variable domain in full, with the rest retrieved from reference TRBV5-1 and TRBJ2-5, is KAGVTQTPRYLIKTRGQQVTLSCSPISGHRSVSWYQQTPGQGLQFLFEYFSETQRNKGNFPGRFSGRQFSNSRSEMNVSTLELGDSALYLCASSSSASGTTQYFGPGTRLLVL.

The rearrangement links TRBV28 to TRBJ2-4; 7 nucleotides line up with TRBD1. CDR3 length: 14 residues. The V gene end was trimmed by 10 bases and the J gene end by 1 base; junction bases not matched to a gene: 7. The germline V gene encodes CDR1 MDHEN and CDR2 SYDVKM. The CDR3: CATQGVGAKNIQYF. The CDR3 nucleotides are TGTGCCACCCAGGGGGTTGGGGCCAAAAACATTCAGTACTTC.

This clone was picked up one time. V gene TRBV11-2 combines with J gene TRBJ2-1, with D maybe TRBD2 (6 bases). This CDR3 has 17 amino acids. V lost 5 bases to trimming and J lost 1 base, with 18 bases between them. Per the germline V gene, CDR1 is SGHAT and CDR2 is FQNNGV. CDR3 DNA sequence: TGTGCCAGCAGCCAGACTCTCGGGACTGGGTCCTACAATGAGCAGTTCTTC. It is translated as CASSQTLGTGSYNEQFF.

The J gene is TRBJ2-1, the V gene TRBV7-8, with 13 bases lining up with TRBD2. The CDR3 is made up of 15 amino acids. With V trimmed by 5 bases and J by 9 bases, 7 bases remained unmatched. Looked up from germline, CDR1 is SGHVS and CDR2 is FQNEAQ. CDR3 residues: CASSRGLAGDGEQFF. CDR3 nucleotides: TGTGCCAGCAGCCGTGGACTAGCGGGAGACGGTGAGCAGTTCTTC.

J is TRBJ1-1 and V is TRBV9, with D hard to call. Trimming took off 0 bases at V and 4 bases at J, with 13 bases between the two ends. Per germline, CDR1 SGDLS and CDR2 YYNGEE. This CDR3 comprises 15 residues. The CDR3 sequence is CASSVGAAPGTEAFF. As DNA, the CDR3 is TGTGCCAGCAGCGTAGGGGCAGCCCCAGGCACTGAAGCTTTCTTT.

V gene TRBV11-2 combines with J gene TRBJ2-7; TRBD2 matches 8 bases. The CDR3 spans 16 residues. Unmatched junction bases numbered 7, after V lost 3 bases and J lost 0 bases. The V gene's germline CDR1 is SGHAT and CDR2 FQNNGV. CDR3 sequence: CASSFTSGHFSYEQYF. CDR3 sequence (DNA): TGTGCCAGCAGCTTTACTAGCGGCCATTTCTCCTACGAGCAGTACTTC.

V is TRBV4-1 and J is TRBJ2-6; D might be TRBD1 or TRBD2, each matching 5 bases. In germline, CDR1 is MGHRA, CDR2 YSYEKL. The CDR3 extends over 18 amino acids. Trimming shortened V by 1 base and J by 0 bases, and 13 bases separated the two germline ends. The CDR3 loop is CASSQAQGPLSGANVLTF. CDR3 in DNA: TGCGCCAGCAGCCAAGCTCAGGGACCCCTCTCTGGGGCCAACGTCCTGACTTTC.

V gene TRBV27 combines with J gene TRBJ1-3, with a weak D call TRBD1 (5 bases). V was cut by 5 bases and J by 6 bases, with 11 bases left in between. CDR3 length: 13 amino acids. Germline assignment: CDR1 MNHEY and CDR2 SMNVEV (reference sequence). CDR3 nucleotides: TGTGCCAGCAGTCCAGGGTACGAAAACACCATATATTTT. Translated, it gives CASSPGYENTIYF.

This clone was observed a single time. The genes are TRBV4-3 and TRBJ2-5, with D perhaps TRBD1 (5 bases). V gave up 0 bases and J gave up 5 bases, with 13 bases separating them. There are 15 residues in the CDR3. Looked up from germline, CDR1 is LGHNA and CDR2 is YSLEER. CDR3 loop: CASSQEFRVRETQYF. The CDR3, as DNA: TGCGCCAGCAGCCAAGAGTTCAGGGTACGGGAGACCCAGTACTTC.

J is TRBJ1-1 and V is TRBV30; possibly TRBD1 for D (6 bases). Trimming stripped 3 bases from V and 7 bases from J, with 18 bases between. From germline, CDR1 is GTSNPN and CDR2 SVGIG (reference sequence). There are 14 residues in the CDR3. The CDR3 spells CAWRRERGRIEAFF. The CDR3 nucleotides read TGTGCCTGGAGAAGAGAGAGGGGGAGGATTGAAGCTTTCTTT.

The gene calls are TRBV5-1 and TRBJ2-7; TRBD1 aligns across 7 bases. Germline-derived CDR1 and CDR2 are SGHRS and YFSETQ. J lost 8 bases, V lost 0 bases, and 2 bases had no gene match. CDR3 length equals 12 residues. Written as DNA, the CDR3 is TGCGCCAGCAGCTTGGAAGGGGGCAAGCAGTACTTC. It encodes CASSLEGGKQYF. The variable domain in full, completed from reference TRBV5-1 and TRBJ2-7, reads KAGVTQTPRYLIKTRGQQVTLSCSPISGHRSVSWYQQTPGQGLQFLFEYFSETQRNKGNFPGRFSGRQFSNSRSEMNVSTLELGDSALYLCASSLEGGKQYFGPGTRLTVT.

The chain combines TRBV6-6 with TRBJ2-7; D gene uncertain. Trimming shortened V by 0 bases and J by 3 bases, and 9 bases separated the two germline ends. In germline, CDR1 is MNHNY, CDR2 SVGAGI (reference sequence). The CDR3 length is 14 residues. Here the CDR3 reads CASSYSSGRYEQYF. DNA of the CDR3: TGTGCCAGCAGTTACTCGTCCGGCCGCTACGAGCAGTACTTC.

CDR3 protein: CASSPRAGLGPLHGYTF. The CDR3 DNA reads as TGTGCCAGCAGCCCGCGGGCGGGGCTTGGGCCCCTTCATGGCTACACCTTC. V gene TRBV7-8 combines with J gene TRBJ1-2, with D maybe TRBD1 (5 bases). Deletions cut 5 bases from V and 6 bases from J, with 25 bases between. The CDR3 sequence is 17 residues long. CDR1 and CDR2 (germline): SGHVS, FQNEAQ.

The chain combines TRBV28 with TRBJ1-3; D unclear. Trimming left V 6 bases short and J 0 bases short, with 12 bases between. Per the germline V gene, CDR1 is MDHEN and CDR2 is SYDVKM. The CDR3 sequence is 15 residues long. DNA of the CDR3: TGTGCCAGCAGCCTTAGGGTTCCCTCTGGAAACACCATATATTTT. Its translation: CASSLRVPSGNTIYF.

This clone appeared a single time. This chain connects TRBV28 to TRBJ1-5; 10 bases align to TRBD1. J lost 6 bases, V lost 6 bases, and 8 bases had no gene match. Germline assignment: CDR1 MDHEN and CDR2 SYDVKM. The CDR3 sequence is 15 residues long. The CDR3 DNA follows: TGTGCCAGCAGGACGGGACAGGGGACGGTTCAGCCCCAGCATTTT. This encodes CASRTGQGTVQPQHF.

The CDR3 coding sequence is TGTGCCAGCAGCTACCGACAGGGGGGAATCGGGGAGCTGTTTTTT. Protein sequence: CASSYRQGGIGELFF. The chain uses TRBV7-2 and TRBJ2-2; 9 bases match TRBD1. Germline CDR1 and CDR2: SGHTA and FQGNSA. There are 15 residues in the CDR3. V was pared by 4 bases and J by 7 bases, with 7 bases of the junction left unmatched. The entire variable domain, with the rest obtained from reference TRBV7-2 and TRBJ2-2, is as follows: GAGVSQSPSNKVTEKGKDVELRCDPISGHTALYWYRQSLGQGLEFLIYFQGNSAPDKSGLPSDRFSAERTGGSVSTLTIQRTQQEDSAVYLCASSYRQGGIGELFFGEGSRLTVL.

V and J are TRBV24-1 and TRBJ2-3; 9 nucleotides line up with TRBD1. CDR1 is KGHDR and CDR2 is SFDVKD in the germline V gene. V dropped 3 bases and J dropped 2; count of bases not matched to a gene: 11. The CDR3 is made up of 18 amino acids. The CDR3 DNA is TGTGCCACCAGTGATCCGGACGTGGGACAGGGAAACACAGATACGCAGTATTTT. This translates into CATSDPDVGQGNTDTQYF.

The rearrangement joins TRBV7-9 to TRBJ2-7, with a weak D call TRBD1 (6 bases). The CDR3 runs 12 residues. Trimming cost V 0 bases and J 10 bases, with 10 bases left between them. CDR1 is SEHNR, CDR2 FQNEAQ, per germline (reference sequence). CDR3 protein: CASSLALDSQYF. The DNA of the CDR3 is TGTGCCAGCAGCTTAGCGTTGGACAGTCAGTACTTC.